One and the same sample provided the 19 T cell receptor beta chains below, sequenced in a study of cytomegalovirus exposure and HLA in healthy donors. The study ran its PCR with 60 Vbeta and 13 Jbeta primers. Using immunoSEQ multiplex PCR, the repertoire was profiled, and TCRdb retains in-frame clones only, with some absent. The sample yields around 150,000 clones, 65% to 70% seen once. Specimen: PBMCs. All receptors derive from a man in his thirties or forties in good health and CMV-seropositive.

The CDR3 sequence: CASSGSFWGQQETQYF. CDR3 DNA: TGTGCCAGCTCTGGAAGCTTCTGGGGGCAGCAAGAGACCCAGTACTTC. The chain uses TRBV28 and TRBJ2-5, with a tentative D call TRBD1 (6 bases). The CDR3 sequence is 16 residues long. Trimming left V 8 bases short and J 2 bases short, with 21 bases between. In germline, CDR1 is MDHEN, CDR2 SYDVKM.

This rearrangement joins TRBV5-1 to TRBJ2-3, with 9 bases matching TRBD1. CDR1 is SGHRS, CDR2 YFSETQ, per germline. CDR3 length equals 16 residues. V lost 0 bases and J lost 2; bases outside the gene matches: 4. The DNA for the CDR3 is TGCGCCAGCAGCTTGGGGACAGGGGTAAACACAGATACGCAGTATTTT. Its protein product is CASSLGTGVNTDTQYF.

V gene TRBV28 combines with J gene TRBJ1-2; weak D call: TRBD1 (5 bases). The V gene lost 7 bases and the J gene lost 4 bases, with 22 bases spanning the gap. This CDR3 region has 16 residues. Germline CDR1 MDHEN, CDR2 SYDVKM. The chain's CDR3 is CASTPLWQGSIYGYTF. DNA for the CDR3: TGTGCCAGCACTCCCCTTTGGCAGGGTTCCATCTATGGCTACACCTTC.

V is TRBV6-5 and J is TRBJ2-7; 7 nucleotides align to TRBD2. CDR3 length: 15 residues. The germline CDR1 and CDR2 sequences are MNHEY and SVGAGI. V was clipped by 0 bases and J by 4 bases; unmatched bases: 6. The CDR3 here is CASSYSGGSQYEQYF. DNA for the CDR3: TGTGCCAGCAGTTACTCGGGGGGGAGTCAGTACGAGCAGTACTTC.

This sequence joins TRBV27 and TRBJ1-2, with no clear D. The germline V and J ends were trimmed by 0 bases and 5 bases, with 10 bases remaining between them. The germline V gene encodes CDR1 MNHEY and CDR2 SMNVEV (reference sequence). The CDR3 length is 14 residues. CDR3 sequence: CASSLSKGAYGYTF. The DNA for the CDR3 is TGTGCCAGCAGTTTATCGAAAGGAGCGTATGGCTACACCTTC.

The V and J genes are TRBV7-2 and TRBJ1-2; tentative D call: TRBD1 (6 bases). V dropped 5 bases and J dropped 0 bases, with 10 bases sitting between them. This CDR3 contains 14 residues. The germline V gene has CDR1 SGHTA and CDR2 FQGNSA. CDR3 amino acids: CASSPGTSNYGYTF. CDR3 nucleotide sequence: TGTGCCAGCAGCCCCGGGACATCTAACTATGGCTACACCTTC.

The chain links TRBV27 to TRBJ1-5; 11 bases line up with TRBD1. Germline CDR1 reads MNHEY; CDR2 reads SMNVEV (reference sequence). The junction had 7 bases not matched to a gene; V was cut back by 0 bases and J by 0 bases. The CDR3 is 19 amino acids. CDR3 region: CASSLSFGQGARSNQPQHF. As DNA, the CDR3 is TGTGCCAGCAGTTTATCCTTCGGACAGGGGGCACGTAGCAATCAGCCCCAGCATTTT.

This clone has a single count. The DNA for the CDR3 is TGCGCCAGCAGCTTGGGACTAGCGGCGAACTACGAGCAGTACTTC. Translation: CASSLGLAANYEQYF. The V and J genes are TRBV5-1 and TRBJ2-5; the match to TRBD2 covers 9 bases. The J call may be mistaken, given a closer DNA end match to TRBJ2-7. Germline CDR1 reads SGHRS; CDR2 reads YFSETQ. This CDR3 contains 15 residues.

This clone was seen a handful of times. This chain joins TRBV7-3 and TRBJ1-1; D is possibly TRBD1 (6 bases). With 2 bases removed from V and 11 bases from J, the gap between germline ends came to 12 bases. CDR1 and CDR2 from the germline V gene are SGHTA and FQGTGA. The CDR3 contains 12 residues. The CDR3 loop reads CASSLVAGAAFF. The DNA of the CDR3 is TGTGCCAGCAGCTTAGTCGCAGGGGCGGCTTTCTTT.

The chain carries TRBV7-9 and TRBJ1-1; D is uncertain. The CDR3 sequence is 17 residues long. Trimming took off 5 bases at V and 4 bases at J, with 23 bases between the two ends. Germline assignment: CDR1 SEHNR and CDR2 FQNEAQ (reference sequence). CDR3 residues: CASSPGGFWRVGTEAFF. The DNA for the CDR3 is TGTGCCAGCAGCCCAGGAGGCTTTTGGAGGGTCGGCACTGAAGCTTTCTTT.

The rearrangement joins TRBV5-1 to TRBJ2-3; D might be TRBD1 (6 bases). V was clipped by 4 bases and J by 6 bases, with 12 bases between them. CDR3 length: 13 amino acids. Germline V gene sequence: CDR1 SGHRS, CDR2 YFSETQ. The CDR3 loop is CASSIQGEDTQYF. The CDR3 DNA is TGCGCCAGCAGCATACAGGGTGAGGATACGCAGTATTTT.

The chain employs TRBV14 and TRBJ2-2; TRBD1 matches at 9 bases. V was clipped by 4 bases and J by 0 bases; unmatched bases: 6. Germline CDR1 and CDR2: SGHDN and FVKESK. The CDR3 extends over 17 amino acids. The DNA for the CDR3 is TGTGCCAGCAGCCTACATAGGACAGGGGCGAACACCGGGGAGCTGTTTTTT. This sequence encodes CASSLHRTGANTGELFF.

The J gene is TRBJ2-3, the V gene TRBV2; 11 bases map to TRBD2. The V gene end was trimmed by 11 bases and the J gene end by 4 bases; junction bases not matched to a gene: 11. The CDR3 totals 15 residues. Germline-derived CDR1 and CDR2 are SNHLY and FYNNEI. The CDR3 spells CAEIIAGGPADTQYF. The CDR3 nucleotides read TGTGCCGAAATTATAGCGGGAGGGCCGGCAGATACGCAGTATTTT.

The rearrangement joins TRBV28 to TRBJ1-5, with D uncertain. Germline lookup yields CDR1 MDHEN and CDR2 SYDVKM. Trimming stripped 6 bases from V and 0 bases from J, with 27 bases between. This CDR3 is built from 20 residues. The CDR3 DNA reads TGTGCCAGCAGCCTTAGCGAGGGAGCCTTCAACTCCTATAGCAATCAGCCCCAGCATTTT. It yields the protein CASSLSEGAFNSYSNQPQHF.

The chain uses TRBV5-1 and TRBJ2-1; a possible D gene is TRBD2 (6 bases). The V gene lost 0 bases and the J gene lost 1 base, with 11 bases spanning the gap. The CDR3 extends over 16 amino acids. Germline lookup yields CDR1 SGHRS and CDR2 YFSETQ. The DNA of the CDR3 is TGCGCCAGCAGCTTGGAACTAGCAGGGTCCTACAATGAGCAGTTCTTC. Protein: CASSLELAGSYNEQFF.

J is TRBJ2-3 and V is TRBV4-2; D may be TRBD1 (6 bases). Between the trimmed V and J ends, which lost 5 bases and 4 bases, there was a span of 19 bases. This CDR3 comprises 16 residues. Germline V gene sequence: CDR1 LGHNA, CDR2 YNFKEQ. CDR3 sequence: CASSENPTGIADTQYF. The CDR3 DNA reads as TGTGCCAGCAGCGAAAACCCGACAGGCATCGCAGATACGCAGTATTTT.

This chain connects TRBV5-4 to TRBJ2-5, with TRBD1 identical over 10 bases. The CDR3 sequence is 15 residues long. J was trimmed by 4 bases and V by 4 bases; bases with no gene match: 7. Germline loops: CDR1 SGHNT, CDR2 YYREEE (reference sequence). CDR3 coding DNA: TGTGCCAGCAGCAAAGGGACAGGGGTGGGAGAGACCCAGTACTTC. It translates to CASSKGTGVGETQYF. Full variable domain (missing parts from reference TRBV5-4 and TRBJ2-5): ETGVTQSPTHLIKTRGQQVTLRCSSQSGHNTVSWYQQALGQGPQFIFQYYREEENGRGNFPPRFSGLQFPNYSSELNVNALELDDSALYLCASSKGTGVGETQYFGPGTRLLVL.

This clone was observed once. This chain joins TRBV28 and TRBJ1-4; D is ambiguous. V was shortened by 3 bases and J by 8 bases, with 4 bases between the two germline ends. The CDR3 spans 11 residues. Germline assignment: CDR1 MDHEN and CDR2 SYDVKM. The CDR3: CASSLSEKLFF. For the CDR3, the DNA is TGTGCCAGCAGTTTGAGCGAAAAACTGTTTTTT.

This clone was counted only a few times. A read error may account for a junction end that differs from germline. The chain is built from TRBV7-7 and TRBJ2-5, with TRBD1 matching over 9 bases. CDR3 length: 16 amino acids. Germline values: CDR1 SSHAT, CDR2 FNYEAQ (reference sequence). CDR3 DNA: TGTGCTAGCAGCTTAGCGGTCGGACAGGGGCGGGAGACCCAGTACTTC. Protein sequence: CASSLAVGQGRETQYF.